The 11 T cell receptor beta chains below were found in one sample sequenced in a study of blood T cell repertoires in COVID-19. Profiled with immunoSEQ multiplex PCR; TCRdb holds only in-frame clones, not every one. The sample carries around 70,000 clones, roughly 84% recorded once. Sample: peripheral blood. These receptors all come from a man aged 45-65 years with active COVID-19.

This clone was detected a few times. The V gene is TRBV5-3, the J gene TRBJ1-2, with a tentative D call TRBD1 (5 bases). TRBV5-3 is recorded as an ORF, its role being uncertain. The ends were cut back, 4 bases at V and 4 bases at J, with 20 bases in the middle. The CDR3 has 16 amino acids. This CDR3 reads CARSPNHRMSFYGYTF. In nucleotides, the CDR3 is TGTGCCAGAAGCCCCAACCACAGGATGTCGTTCTATGGCTACACCTTC.

This clone was counted once. The V and J genes are TRBV3-1 (or the pseudogene TRBV3-2) and TRBJ1-2; the match to TRBD1 covers 7 bases. CDR1 is LGHDT, CDR2 YNNKEL, per germline (reference sequence). The ends lost 4 bases at V and 2 bases at J; junction bases unmatched: 4. The CDR3 is 14 amino acids. CDR3 sequence reads: CASSLSQGNYGYTF. As DNA, the CDR3 is TGTGCCAGCAGCCTCTCACAGGGGAACTATGGCTACACCTTC.

This chain uses TRBV16 with TRBJ2-5, with D tentatively TRBD1 (6 bases). The germline V gene encodes CDR1 KGHSY and CDR2 FQNENV. The CDR3 spans 16 residues. Trimming removed 3 bases at V and 5 bases at J, with 19 bases between. The CDR3 DNA is TGTGCCAGCAGCCACCAAGGGACACGGGATGGTGAGACCCAGTACTTC. Its protein is CASSHQGTRDGETQYF.

The V call is TRBV30, the J call TRBJ2-1, with D possibly being TRBD1 (6 bases). Germline V gene lookup returns CDR1 GTSNPN and CDR2 SVGIG (reference sequence). Trimming took 2 bases from V and 0 from J, leaving 17 bases between them. This CDR3 has 17 amino acids. CDR3 sequence: CAWSRDRYSSSYNEQFF. The CDR3 nucleotides are TGTGCCTGGAGTCGAGACAGGTACTCGAGCTCCTACAATGAGCAGTTCTTC.

V is TRBV11-2 and J is TRBJ2-7, with D possibly TRBD1 on 6 matching bases. The CDR3 extends over 12 amino acids. V was clipped by 2 bases and J by 9 bases, with 11 bases between them. Germline lookup yields CDR1 SGHAT and CDR2 FQNNGV. Here the CDR3 DNA reads TGTGCCAGCAGCTTACAGGGGTGGGTGCAGTACTTC. Its translation is CASSLQGWVQYF.

The rearrangement joins TRBV5-1 to TRBJ1-4; D not certain. The CDR3 is 16 residues long. V was trimmed by 0 bases and J by 7 bases, leaving 16 bases between them. The germline CDR1 and CDR2 sequences are SGHRS and YFSETQ. In DNA form, the CDR3 reads TGCGCCAGCAGCTTGGGGGGAGTCTCGGCAGGTGAAAAACTGTTTTTT. It translates to CASSLGGVSAGEKLFF.

The chain employs TRBV13 and TRBJ1-1; no clear D gene. CDR3 length: 13 residues. The ends were cut back, 3 bases at V and 5 bases at J, with 10 bases in the middle. Germline values: CDR1 PRHDT, CDR2 FYEKMQ (reference sequence). The CDR3 DNA reads TGTGCCAGCAGCTTTACCGGAGGGACTGAAGCTTTCTTT. Encoded protein: CASSFTGGTEAFF.

This clone was detected a few times. The chain uses TRBV10-2 and TRBJ1-5; D call uncertain. The CDR3 runs to 14 residues. In germline, CDR1 is WSHSY, CDR2 SAAADI. Trimming shortened V by 2 bases and J by 1 base, and 6 bases separated the two germline ends. CDR3 DNA: TGCGCCAGCAGTGAGGGAGAAAGCAATCAGCCCCAGCATTTT. Its protein product is CASSEGESNQPQHF.

In DNA, the CDR3 is TGTGCCAGCAGGCAGGGAAGGATTGATCAGCCCCAGCATTTT. This encodes CASRQGRIDQPQHF. The chain combines TRBV2 with TRBJ1-5; D is possibly TRBD1 (5 bases). The CDR3 consists of 14 residues. The germline V and J ends were trimmed by 6 bases and 5 bases, with 14 bases remaining between them. CDR1 and CDR2 (germline): SNHLY, FYNNEI.

The V gene is TRBV28, the J gene TRBJ1-2, with 10 bases identical to TRBD1. Trimming cost V 8 bases and J 10 bases; bases outside gene matches: 13. This CDR3 has 14 amino acids. Germline CDR1 reads MDHEN; CDR2 reads SYDVKM. CDR3 region: CASGTGGQGRSYTF. The CDR3 DNA reads as TGTGCCAGCGGGACCGGGGGACAGGGGAGATCCTACACCTTC.

This clone turned up a few times. This sequence joins TRBV18 and TRBJ2-3; 8 bases are a match to TRBD1. Germline CDR1 and CDR2: KGHSH and LQKENI. V lost 2 bases to trimming and J lost 1 base; unmatched junction nucleotides: 2. This CDR3 is built from 15 residues. In nucleotides, the CDR3 is TGTGCCAGCTCACCATCGGACAGGGGCACAGATACGCAGTATTTT. As protein: CASSPSDRGTDTQYF.